The next 6 T cell receptor beta chains were all read from a single sample in a study of identical twins. In TCRdb, the 5' RACE reads were re-called with MiXCR into one record per CDR3 protein. The sample lists under 900,000 distinct CDR3 sequences; roughly 12% were seen once. This same sample was also part of a study on yellow fever vaccine responses in identical twins.

The specimen sequenced was PBMCs. These receptors came from a woman younger than 30 in good health.

This clonotype appeared a few times. The CDR3 bases are TGTGCCAGCAGTGAGCGAGAATCTAATGAAAAACTGTTTTTT. It yields the protein CASSERESNEKLFF. V is TRBV25-1 and J is TRBJ1-4; D ambiguous. This CDR3 is 14 amino acids long. The V and J ends lost 3 bases and 3 bases respectively, with 8 bases between them. Germline values: CDR1 MGHDK, CDR2 SYGVNS. The whole variable domain, remainder taken from reference TRBV25-1 and TRBJ1-4, is EADIYQTPRYLVIGTGKKITLECSQTMGHDKMYWYQQDPGMELHLIHYSYGVNSTEKGDLSSESTVSRIRTEHFPLTLESARPSHTSQYLCASSERESNEKLFFGSGTQLSVL.

This clonotype was observed a few times. This chain joins TRBV7-2 and TRBJ2-1; 8 nucleotides agree with TRBD2. Germline lookup yields CDR1 SGHTA and CDR2 FQGNSA. CDR3 length: 12 residues. The V and J ends lost 5 bases and 9 bases, in that order; junction bases with no gene match: 3. The CDR3 loop reads CASSHAGGEQFF. The CDR3 bases are TGTGCCAGCAGCCATGCGGGGGGTGAGCAGTTCTTC.

A few counts support this clonotype. The genes are TRBV11-3 and TRBJ2-3; 9 bases match TRBD1. Losses at the gene ends were 1 base for V and 4 bases for J; bases not matched to a gene: 3. Germline assignment: CDR1 SGHNT and CDR2 YENEEA. The CDR3 spans 15 residues. The DNA for the CDR3 is TGTGCCAGCAGCTTAGGACAGGGGGTCGCAGATACGCAGTATTTT. It is translated as CASSLGQGVADTQYF.

V usage is TRBV20-1 and J usage is TRBJ1-2; D is unclear. Trimming stripped 0 bases from V and 3 bases from J, with 11 bases between. Germline lookup yields CDR1 DFQATT and CDR2 SNEGSKA (reference sequence). The CDR3 covers 14 residues. The DNA of the CDR3 is TGCAGTGCTAGAGATCGACACGGAGACTATGGCTACACCTTC. This codes for CSARDRHGDYGYTF.

The rearrangement links TRBV24-1 to TRBJ2-1; the match to TRBD1 covers 9 bases. Germline-derived CDR1 and CDR2 are KGHDR and SFDVKD. The CDR3 contains 17 residues. Losses at the gene ends were 4 bases for V and 3 bases for J; bases not matched to a gene: 9. The CDR3 is CATSDHLRDRDYNEQFF. For the CDR3, the DNA is TGTGCCACCAGTGACCATCTCCGGGACAGGGACTACAATGAGCAGTTCTTC.

This clonotype was detected a few times. The CDR3 spells CASSIQGSTIYF. The CDR3 bases are TGTGCCAGCAGTATACAGGGTTCGACCATATATTTT. The chain recombines TRBV6-6 with TRBJ1-3, with D maybe TRBD1 (6 bases). The germline V gene encodes CDR1 MNHNY and CDR2 SVGAGI (reference sequence). Trimming stripped 5 bases from V and 10 bases from J, with 12 bases between. The CDR3 runs 12 residues.